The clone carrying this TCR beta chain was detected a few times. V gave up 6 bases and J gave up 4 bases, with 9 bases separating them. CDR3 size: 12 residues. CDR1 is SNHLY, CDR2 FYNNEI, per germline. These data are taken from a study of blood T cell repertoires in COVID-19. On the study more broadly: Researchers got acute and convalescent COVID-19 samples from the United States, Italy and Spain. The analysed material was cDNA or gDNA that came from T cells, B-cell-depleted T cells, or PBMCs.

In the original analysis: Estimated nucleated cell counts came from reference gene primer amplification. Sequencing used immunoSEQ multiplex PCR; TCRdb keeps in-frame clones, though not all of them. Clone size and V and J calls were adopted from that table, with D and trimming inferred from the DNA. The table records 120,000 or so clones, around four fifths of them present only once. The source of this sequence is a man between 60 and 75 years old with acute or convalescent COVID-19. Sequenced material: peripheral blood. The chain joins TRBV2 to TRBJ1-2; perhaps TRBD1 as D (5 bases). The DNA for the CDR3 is TGTGCCAGCAGCGGGGGGATCTATGGCTACACCTTC. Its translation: CASSGGIYGYTF.